Below are 23 T cell receptor beta chains sequenced from a single sample in a study of cytomegalovirus exposure and HLA in healthy donors. The PCR employed 60 Vbeta primers together with 13 Jbeta primers. The data were produced by immunoSEQ multiplex PCR, yet TCRdb's version contains in-frame clones alone and is incomplete. The data hold roughly 200,000 clones, with 75% to 80% observed a single time. Sequenced sample: PBMCs. The receptors here all came from a woman aged 25-40 years in good health and CMV-seropositive.

The rearrangement uses TRBV6-5 and TRBJ2-5, with a possible D match to TRBD1 (6 bases). CDR1 is MNHEY, CDR2 SVGAGI, per germline. This CDR3 comprises 15 residues. The ends were cut back, 6 bases at V and 2 bases at J, with 16 bases in the middle. In DNA, the CDR3 is TGTGCCAGCAGACCCCAGGGGCTCTTTCAAGAGACCCAGTACTTC. This codes for CASRPQGLFQETQYF.

The chain employs TRBV6-6 and TRBJ1-2; 8 nucleotides agree with TRBD1. CDR1 MNHNY and CDR2 SVGAGI come from the germline V gene (reference sequence). The CDR3 is made up of 15 amino acids. V was clipped by 7 bases and J by 4 bases; unmatched bases: 11. The CDR3: CASTRGQASPYGYTF. The CDR3 DNA reads TGTGCCAGCACTCGGGGACAGGCATCCCCCTATGGCTACACCTTC.

The CDR3 protein is CASSLRGRGVGGIQYF. CDR3 nucleotides: TGTGCCAGCAGTCTTCGCGGACGGGGAGTGGGTGGCATTCAGTACTTC. V usage is TRBV27 and J usage is TRBJ2-4, with D perhaps matching TRBD2 (5 bases). CDR1 is MNHEY, CDR2 SMNVEV, per germline (reference sequence). The CDR3 has 16 residues. Between the trimmed V and J ends, which lost 5 bases and 9 bases, there was a span of 23 bases.

This rearrangement joins TRBV30 to TRBJ2-1, with 7 bases matching TRBD1. The CDR3 is 15 residues long. CDR1 is GTSNPN and CDR2 is SVGIG in the germline V gene (reference sequence). Losses at the gene ends were 0 bases for V and 2 bases for J; bases not matched to a gene: 4. CDR3 bases: TGTGCCTGGAGTGTAAGGGGGCGCACCTACAATGAGCAGTTCTTC. It codes for CAWSVRGRTYNEQFF.

The chain has TRBV6-1 and TRBJ1-1, with D possibly matching TRBD1 (6 bases). Germline loops: CDR1 MNHNS, CDR2 SASEGT. With 9 bases removed from V and 3 bases from J, the gap between germline ends came to 20 bases. This CDR3 is 15 amino acids long. CDR3 bases: TGTGCCAGTCGATTTTGGGGGGAGGGGGACACTGAAGCTTTCTTT. As protein: CASRFWGEGDTEAFF.

This sequence joins TRBV2 and TRBJ2-3; 9 bases map to TRBD1. Germline CDR1 and CDR2: SNHLY and FYNNEI. V trimming: 6 bases; J trimming: 8 bases; junction bases outside the gene matches: 12. The CDR3 consists of 15 residues. CDR3 DNA: TGTGCCAGCAGCTCCGGACAGGGGTGGGGTGGTACGCAGTATTTT. It is translated as CASSSGQGWGGTQYF.

V is TRBV5-6 and J is TRBJ2-5, with D perhaps matching TRBD1 (6 bases). The J call is uncertain, as TRBJ2-7 better fits the DNA end. Germline V gives CDR1 SGHDT, CDR2 YYEEEE. The CDR3 extends over 16 amino acids. CDR3 DNA sequence: TGTGCCAGCAGCCCAGATACAGGGAGAGGCGGCTACGAGCAGTACTTC. Translated, it gives CASSPDTGRGGYEQYF.

This clone was picked up one time. The V call is TRBV7-9, the J call TRBJ1-4, with D unclear. CDR3 length equals 13 residues. Germline V gene data show CDR1 as SEHNR and CDR2 as FQNEAQ (reference sequence). The V end lost 5 bases, the J end lost 7 bases, and 11 bases lay between the germline ends. The CDR3 spells CASSRDFVEKLFF. The CDR3 DNA reads as TGTGCCAGCAGCCGGGATTTCGTTGAAAAACTGTTTTTT.

The CDR3 is CASSRQGRHSYEQYF. CDR3 bases: TGCGCCAGCAGTCGACAGGGAAGGCACTCCTACGAGCAGTACTTC. The chain combines TRBV5-1 with TRBJ2-7; 7 bases fit TRBD1. Germline V gives CDR1 SGHRS, CDR2 YFSETQ. V lost 5 bases, J lost 0 bases, and 8 bases stayed unmatched. This CDR3 is 15 amino acids long.

There are a few counts of this clone. The V call is TRBV28, the J call TRBJ2-7, with D tentatively TRBD1 (5 bases). The CDR3 length is 13 residues. V lost 3 bases and J lost 3, with 9 bases in between. Germline values: CDR1 MDHEN, CDR2 SYDVKM. Here the CDR3 reads CASSFNRFYEQYF. The CDR3 region has the DNA TGTGCCAGCAGTTTTAACAGGTTCTACGAGCAGTACTTC. Together with reference TRBV28 and TRBJ2-7, the CDR3 gives the full variable domain: DVKVTQSSRYLVKRTGEKVFLECVQDMDHENMFWYRQDPGLGLRLIYFSYDVKMKEKGDIPEGYSVSREKKERFSLILESASTNQTSMYLCASSFNRFYEQYFGPGTRLTVT.

CDR3 sequence reads: CATSGHWGENTIYF. The DNA for the CDR3 is TGTGCCACCAGCGGCCATTGGGGGGAAAACACCATATATTTT. V usage is TRBV15 and J usage is TRBJ1-3; maybe TRBD1 (5 bases). Germline-derived CDR1 and CDR2 are LNHNV and YYDKDF (reference sequence). The CDR3 runs to 14 residues. V lost 5 bases and J 6 bases, leaving 14 bases between the germline ends.

This chain links TRBV11-3 with TRBJ2-2; D gene unclear. CDR3 length equals 13 residues. Germline CDR1 and CDR2: SGHNT and YENEEA. The V gene lost 2 bases and the J gene lost 6 bases, with 7 bases spanning the gap. CDR3 bases: TGTGCCAGCAGCTTAATCGTCGCCGGGGAGCTGTTTTTT. It codes for CASSLIVAGELFF.

The chain joins TRBV28 to TRBJ1-1; tentatively, D is TRBD1 (5 bases). Germline V CDR1 and CDR2: MDHEN, SYDVKM. This CDR3 has 14 residues. V was clipped by 6 bases and J by 4 bases, with 15 bases between them. The CDR3 is CASRMTVRVTEAFF. For the CDR3, the DNA is TGTGCCAGCAGAATGACAGTACGGGTCACTGAAGCTTTCTTT. Looking up the rest from reference TRBV28 and TRBJ1-1 gives the full variable domain: DVKVTQSSRYLVKRTGEKVFLECVQDMDHENMFWYRQDPGLGLRLIYFSYDVKMKEKGDIPEGYSVSREKKERFSLILESASTNQTSMYLCASRMTVRVTEAFFGQGTRLTVV.

Worth noting for this clone: In the same sample, other DNA sequences code for this CDR3. The chain has TRBV5-1 and TRBJ1-1; 8 bases map to TRBD1. Trimming at V came to 0 bases and at J to 2 bases, leaving 3 bases not matched to a gene. CDR3 size: 15 residues. Per germline, CDR1 SGHRS and CDR2 YFSETQ. In nucleotides, the CDR3 is TGCGCCAGCAGCTTGGCAGGACAGGGTAACACTGAAGCTTTCTTT. It encodes CASSLAGQGNTEAFF.

The J gene is TRBJ2-3, the V gene TRBV28; the D is unclear. Germline loops: CDR1 MDHEN, CDR2 SYDVKM. V dropped 3 bases and J dropped 0 bases, with 7 bases sitting between them. The CDR3 covers 14 residues. CDR3 nucleotides: TGTGCCAGCAGTTTCTTACGGAGCACAGATACGCAGTATTTT. Protein: CASSFLRSTDTQYF.

The rearrangement joins TRBV10-3 to TRBJ2-7, with TRBD1 matching over 9 bases. Germline V gives CDR1 ENHRY, CDR2 SYGVKD. V was pared by 8 bases and J by 1 base, with 3 bases of the junction left unmatched. The CDR3 covers 13 residues. CDR3: CAIGTGSSYEQYF. The CDR3 DNA reads as TGTGCCATCGGGACAGGGTCTTCCTACGAGCAGTACTTC.

The J gene is TRBJ2-4, the V gene TRBV19, with D possibly being TRBD2 (5 bases). The CDR3 is 15 amino acids. In germline, CDR1 is LNHDA, CDR2 SQIVND (reference sequence). The germline V and J ends were trimmed by 2 bases and 6 bases, with 14 bases remaining between them. CDR3 loop: CASSISGRGGNIQYF. CDR3 in DNA: TGTGCCAGTAGTATATCGGGGAGAGGAGGAAACATTCAGTACTTC.

The CDR3 here is CASRPQGSRGNEKLFF. The CDR3 nucleotides read TGTGCCAGCAGGCCACAGGGTTCAAGGGGCAATGAAAAACTGTTTTTT. J is TRBJ1-4 and V is TRBV2, with a weak D call TRBD1 (6 bases). Trimming pared 6 bases from V and 5 bases from J, leaving 19 bases between. Germline-derived CDR1 and CDR2 are SNHLY and FYNNEI. CDR3 size: 16 residues. The complete variable domain, with remaining parts taken from reference TRBV2 and TRBJ1-4, reads EPEVTQTPSHQVTQMGQEVILRCVPISNHLYFYWYRQILGQKVEFLVSFYNNEISEKSEIFDDQFSVERPDGSNFTLKIRSTKLEDSAMYFCASRPQGSRGNEKLFFGSGTQLSVL.

J is TRBJ1-2 and V is TRBV19; no firm D call. In germline, CDR1 is LNHDA, CDR2 SQIVND (reference sequence). Trimming pared 3 bases from V and 2 bases from J, leaving 7 bases between. CDR3 length: 13 residues. CDR3 DNA: TGTGCCAGTAGTATCGCCCAGAACTATGGCTACACCTTC. It translates to CASSIAQNYGYTF.

The rearrangement joins TRBV5-4 to TRBJ1-2; the D gene is possibly TRBD1 (5 bases). There are 15 residues in the CDR3. In germline, CDR1 is SGHNT, CDR2 YYREEE (reference sequence). Trimming stripped 4 bases from V and 0 bases from J, with 13 bases between. The CDR3 coding sequence is TGTGCCAGCAGCCCTTTGGGGGGGACTAACTATGGCTACACCTTC. It is translated as CASSPLGGTNYGYTF.

The CDR3 is CASKGGDVDNEQFF. The CDR3 region has the DNA TGTGCCAGCAAAGGGGGGGACGTTGACAATGAGCAGTTCTTC. The chain carries TRBV5-4 and TRBJ2-1, with a possible D match to TRBD2 (7 bases). Germline CDR1 reads SGHNT; CDR2 reads YYREEE (reference sequence). The germline V and J ends were trimmed by 6 bases and 5 bases, with 15 bases remaining between them. The CDR3 loop spans 14 amino acids. Full variable domain (outside the CDR3, taken from reference TRBV5-4 and TRBJ2-1): ETGVTQSPTHLIKTRGQQVTLRCSSQSGHNTVSWYQQALGQGPQFIFQYYREEENGRGNFPPRFSGLQFPNYSSELNVNALELDDSALYLCASKGGDVDNEQFFGPGTRLTVL.

The genes are TRBV5-1 and TRBJ2-1; perhaps TRBD1 as D (5 bases). The CDR3 is 13 amino acids. Trimming cost V 4 bases and J 9 bases, with 14 bases left between them. Looked up from germline, CDR1 is SGHRS and CDR2 is YFSETQ. CDR3 sequence: CASSVTVTGEQFF. CDR3 in DNA: TGCGCCAGCAGCGTGACAGTGACGGGTGAGCAGTTCTTC.

The chain links TRBV2 to TRBJ1-5; a weak D match, TRBD1 (5 bases). The CDR3 is 13 residues long. Trimming removed 7 bases from V and 4 bases from J, with 11 bases in between. The germline V gene has CDR1 SNHLY and CDR2 FYNNEI. CDR3 region: CASIGSGNQPQHF. CDR3 DNA sequence: TGTGCCAGCATTGGCTCAGGGAATCAGCCCCAGCATTTT.